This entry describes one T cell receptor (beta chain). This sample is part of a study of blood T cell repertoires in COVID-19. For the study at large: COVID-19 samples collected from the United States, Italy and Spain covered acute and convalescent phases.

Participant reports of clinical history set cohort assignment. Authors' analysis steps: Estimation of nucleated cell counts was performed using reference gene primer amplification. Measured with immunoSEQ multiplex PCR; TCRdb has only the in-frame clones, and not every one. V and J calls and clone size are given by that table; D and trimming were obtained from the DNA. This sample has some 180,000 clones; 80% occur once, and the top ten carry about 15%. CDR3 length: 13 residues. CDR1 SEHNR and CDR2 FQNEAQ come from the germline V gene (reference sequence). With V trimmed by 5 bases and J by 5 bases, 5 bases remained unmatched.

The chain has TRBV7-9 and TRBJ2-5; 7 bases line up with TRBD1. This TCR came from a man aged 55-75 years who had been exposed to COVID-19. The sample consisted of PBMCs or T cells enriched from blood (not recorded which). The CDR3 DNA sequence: TGTGCCAGCAGCGCTACAGGGGCTGAGACCCAGTACTTC. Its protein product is CASSATGAETQYF.